This passage covers 28 T cell receptor beta chains from one sample sequenced in a study of T-cell memory formation after mild COVID-19. Via MiXCR, TCRdb re-called the 5' RACE reads, giving one row per CDR3 protein. The sample carries under 250,000 distinct CDR3 sequences, roughly 14% recorded once. Sequences were obtained from PBMCs or a T cell subset sorted from them (not recorded which). These TCRs come from an adult woman who had mild COVID-19 (a few samples of this study predate the infection). Cell type and time point are not known.

This clonotype was seen more than once but under ten times. The J gene is TRBJ2-7, the V gene TRBV5-1; D might be TRBD1 (5 bases). Trimming took off 1 base at V and 5 bases at J, with 10 bases between the two ends. Per germline, CDR1 SGHRS and CDR2 YFSETQ. The CDR3 covers 13 residues. The CDR3 DNA reads TGCGCCAGCAGCTTGCCAGGACAACACGAGCAGTACTTC. This gives the protein CASSLPGQHEQYF. Together with reference TRBV5-1 and TRBJ2-7, the CDR3 gives the full variable domain: KAGVTQTPRYLIKTRGQQVTLSCSPISGHRSVSWYQQTPGQGLQFLFEYFSETQRNKGNFPGRFSGRQFSNSRSEMNVSTLELGDSALYLCASSLPGQHEQYFGPGTRLTVT.

This clonotype came up many times. V is TRBV11-2 and J is TRBJ2-1, with D possibly being TRBD2 (5 bases). The CDR3 is 14 residues long. Trimming took off 5 bases at V and 7 bases at J, with 15 bases between the two ends. Per germline, CDR1 SGHAT and CDR2 FQNNGV. The CDR3 coding sequence is TGTGCCAGCAGCCCCGAACTTCTAGCTAATGAGCAGTTCTTC. It codes for CASSPELLANEQFF. Full variable domain (remainder filled in from reference TRBV11-2 and TRBJ2-1): EAGVAQSPRYKIIEKRQSVAFWCNPISGHATLYWYQQILGQGPKLLIQFQNNGVVDDSQLPKDRFSAERLKGVDSTLKIQPAKLEDSAVYLCASSPELLANEQFFGPGTRLTVL.

This clonotype was counted a few times. The chain is built from TRBV20-1 and TRBJ1-6; D not certain. V dropped 6 bases and J dropped 3 bases, with 15 bases sitting between them. The CDR3 length is 15 residues. Germline CDR1 and CDR2: DFQATT and SNEGSKA (reference sequence). CDR3 amino acids: CSAQVRGVYNSPLHF. The CDR3 DNA sequence: TGCAGTGCGCAGGTCCGTGGAGTCTATAATTCACCCCTCCACTTT.

This chain links TRBV18 with TRBJ1-1, with a tentative D call TRBD1 (6 bases). CDR1 and CDR2 (germline): KGHSH, LQKENI. V lost 2 bases, J lost 4 bases, and 11 bases lay in between. The CDR3 spans 14 residues. The CDR3 DNA reads TGTGCCAGCTCACCAGCAGGGGAAGGCACTGAAGCTTTCTTT. This gives the protein CASSPAGEGTEAFF.

This clonotype was recorded a few times. V is TRBV4-1 and J is TRBJ2-7; 7 nucleotides match TRBD2. This CDR3 has 17 amino acids. In germline, CDR1 is MGHRA, CDR2 YSYEKL. After removal of 2 bases from V and 2 bases from J, the junction contained 12 bases not matched to a gene. The CDR3 nucleotides read TGCGCCAGCAGCCAACGGCGGGGAGGGAGGAGCACCTACGAGCAGTACTTC. Translated, it gives CASSQRRGGRSTYEQYF.

The rearrangement uses TRBV6-2 or TRBV6-3 and TRBJ1-1; the D is unclear. From germline, CDR1 is MNHEY and CDR2 SVGEGT. The CDR3 totals 13 residues. V dropped 5 bases and J dropped 4 bases, with 11 bases sitting between them. This CDR3 is CASSEVVGTEAFF. The CDR3 DNA reads TGTGCCAGCAGTGAAGTGGTCGGCACTGAAGCTTTCTTT.

In this sample, this clonotype turned up many times. This chain connects TRBV11-2 to TRBJ2-7, with D maybe TRBD1 (5 bases). V was trimmed by 5 bases and J by 1 base, leaving 12 bases between them. CDR1 SGHAT and CDR2 FQNNGV come from the germline V gene. CDR3 size: 14 residues. CDR3 sequence reads: CASSDLRASYEQYF. The CDR3 DNA reads TGTGCCAGCAGCGACCTCAGGGCGTCCTACGAGCAGTACTTC.

The chain employs TRBV7-2 and TRBJ2-1, with a weak D call TRBD1 (6 bases). The CDR3 loop spans 17 amino acids. The germline V gene encodes CDR1 SGHTA and CDR2 FQGNSA. With 5 bases removed from V and 9 bases from J, the gap between germline ends came to 26 bases. The CDR3 sequence: CASSPRSSRAPRGEQFF. The CDR3 nucleotides are TGTGCCAGCAGCCCGAGAAGCAGCCGGGCGCCCAGGGGTGAGCAGTTCTTC. Filled out from reference TRBV7-2 and TRBJ2-1, the complete variable domain reads GAGVSQSPSNKVTEKGKDVELRCDPISGHTALYWYRQSLGQGLEFLIYFQGNSAPDKSGLPSDRFSAERTGGSVSTLTIQRTQQEDSAVYLCASSPRSSRAPRGEQFFGPGTRLTVL.

In its sample, this clonotype was seen many times. The V gene is TRBV7-8, the J gene TRBJ2-7; tentative D call: TRBD1 (6 bases). The CDR3 is 15 amino acids. V was trimmed by 2 bases and J by 6 bases, leaving 17 bases between them. Germline V gene sequence: CDR1 SGHVS, CDR2 FQNEAQ. The CDR3 here is CASSLSGTSNREQYF. The DNA of the CDR3 is TGTGCCAGCAGCTTATCCGGGACATCGAACCGCGAGCAGTACTTC.

The CDR3 is CASRGLGSGSSYNEQFF. The CDR3 nucleotides are TGTGCCAGCAGGGGGTTGGGTAGCGGGAGCTCCTACAATGAGCAGTTCTTC. This chain links TRBV28 with TRBJ2-1; TRBD2 matches 9 bases. The CDR3 runs to 17 residues. Germline V lookup: CDR1 MDHEN, CDR2 SYDVKM. The junction had 9 bases not matched to a gene; V was cut back by 6 bases and J by 0 bases. Drawing the rest from reference TRBV28 and TRBJ2-1, the complete variable domain is DVKVTQSSRYLVKRTGEKVFLECVQDMDHENMFWYRQDPGLGLRLIYFSYDVKMKEKGDIPEGYSVSREKKERFSLILESASTNQTSMYLCASRGLGSGSSYNEQFFGPGTRLTVL.

This clonotype was detected a few times. The rearrangement uses TRBV20-1 and TRBJ1-2, with D maybe TRBD1 (6 bases). Germline CDR1 is DFQATT and CDR2 is SNEGSKA (reference sequence). This CDR3 is built from 16 residues. Between the trimmed V and J ends, which lost 0 bases and 2 bases, there was a span of 16 bases. This CDR3 is CSARDPGTPPNYGYTF. The CDR3 nucleotides read TGCAGTGCTAGAGATCCTGGGACACCCCCGAACTATGGCTACACCTTC.

The table lists this clonotype with a few counts. The gene calls are TRBV18 and TRBJ2-1, with D tentatively TRBD1 (6 bases). The CDR3 consists of 17 residues. V was clipped by 4 bases and J by 4 bases, with 20 bases between them. Germline values: CDR1 KGHSH, CDR2 LQKENI. Written as DNA, the CDR3 is TGTGCCAGCTCACGGACGGGTGTCAGGGGCCGATACAATGAGCAGTTCTTC. Its translation is CASSRTGVRGRYNEQFF.

This clonotype was picked up a small number of times. V and J are TRBV7-2 and TRBJ1-1; 8 positions match TRBD1. V lost 6 bases to trimming and J lost 2 bases; unmatched junction nucleotides: 2. The germline V gene has CDR1 SGHTA and CDR2 FQGNSA. This CDR3 spans 13 amino acids. The CDR3 nucleotides read TGTGCCAGCAGACCAGGGGGCAACACTGAAGCTTTCTTT. Translated, it gives CASRPGGNTEAFF.

In this sample, this clonotype turned up many times. The chain is built from TRBV9 and TRBJ2-7, with D maybe TRBD2 (6 bases). The V gene's germline CDR1 is SGDLS and CDR2 YYNGEE. Trimming cost V 0 bases and J 1 base, with 11 bases left between them. This CDR3 comprises 15 residues. The CDR3: CASSVGLAISYEQYF. DNA for the CDR3: TGTGCCAGCAGCGTAGGGCTAGCGATATCCTACGAGCAGTACTTC.

This clonotype was counted only a few times. This chain links TRBV25-1 with TRBJ2-3; D gene uncertain. Germline V gene lookup returns CDR1 MGHDK and CDR2 SYGVNS. Trimming pared 6 bases from V and 2 bases from J, leaving 6 bases between. This CDR3 has 12 residues. The CDR3 region has the DNA TGTGCCAGCAGCCGGGTCACAGATACGCAGTATTTT. It yields the protein CASSRVTDTQYF. The variable domain in full, with the rest retrieved from reference TRBV25-1 and TRBJ2-3, is EADIYQTPRYLVIGTGKKITLECSQTMGHDKMYWYQQDPGMELHLIHYSYGVNSTEKGDLSSESTVSRIRTEHFPLTLESARPSHTSQYLCASSRVTDTQYFGPGTRLTVL.

The V and J genes are TRBV20-1 and TRBJ2-1; the match to TRBD2 covers 8 bases. The V segment lost 2 bases and the J segment 0 bases; nucleotides outside the gene matches: 6. This CDR3 region has 16 residues. CDR1 is DFQATT, CDR2 SNEGSKA, per germline (reference sequence). The DNA of the CDR3 is TGCAGTGCTAGACGTAATAGCGGGGACTCCTACAATGAGCAGTTCTTC. Translation gives CSARRNSGDSYNEQFF.

The chain is built from TRBV28 and TRBJ2-5; possible D gene TRBD2, 7 bases. Trimming stripped 6 bases from V and 3 bases from J, with 14 bases between. The CDR3 sequence is 14 residues long. Germline CDR1 MDHEN, CDR2 SYDVKM. The CDR3 DNA follows: TGTGCCAGCAGGAGGGGGGGGCAAAAAGAGACCCAGTACTTC. Translation gives CASRRGGQKETQYF.

This clonotype was picked up a small number of times. The chain employs TRBV5-1 and TRBJ2-5, with TRBD2 identical over 8 bases. This CDR3 is 16 amino acids long. Losses at the gene ends were 0 bases for V and 4 bases for J; bases not matched to a gene: 8. Germline CDR1 SGHRS, CDR2 YFSETQ. CDR3 sequence: CASSLVGAGVLETQYF. The DNA for the CDR3 is TGCGCCAGCAGCTTGGTCGGAGCGGGGGTCTTAGAGACCCAGTACTTC.

The chain links TRBV15 to TRBJ2-3; TRBD2 matches 11 bases. Germline V gives CDR1 LNHNV, CDR2 YYDKDF (reference sequence). CDR3 size: 17 residues. J was trimmed by 4 bases and V by 5 bases; bases with no gene match: 11. The CDR3 DNA reads as TGTGCCACCAGCGATCCGAAAACTAGCGGGGGAGCAGATACGCAGTATTTT. This translates into CATSDPKTSGGADTQYF.

This clonotype has a handful of counts. A junction end diverges from the germline sequence, so it may reflect a read error. The V call is TRBV5-1, the J call TRBJ2-7; 14 nucleotides agree with TRBD2. The CDR3 is made up of 14 amino acids. Germline CDR1 is SGHRS and CDR2 is YFSETQ. This chain's CDR3 is CASSWGLAGEGWDF. For the CDR3, the DNA is TGCGCCAGCAGCTGGGGACTAGCGGGAGAAGGCTGGGACTTC.

This clonotype was counted between two and nine times. The chain employs TRBV24-1 and TRBJ2-7; D may be TRBD2 (6 bases). From germline, CDR1 is KGHDR and CDR2 SFDVKD. Trimming removed 4 bases at V and 3 bases at J, with 15 bases between. This CDR3 spans 15 amino acids. The CDR3 DNA reads as TGTGCCACCAGTGACGGCCGGGGGATGATCTACGAGCAGTACTTC. As protein: CATSDGRGMIYEQYF.

This clonotype turned up a few times. The chain joins TRBV27 to TRBJ1-6; no firm D call. The germline V gene encodes CDR1 MNHEY and CDR2 SMNVEV (reference sequence). V dropped 5 bases and J dropped 0 bases, with 8 bases sitting between them. The CDR3 has 15 residues. CDR3 in DNA: TGTGCCAGCAGTCGGACGTACTCCTATAATTCACCCCTCCACTTT. Protein sequence: CASSRTYSYNSPLHF.

This clonotype has more than one count but fewer than ten. The chain carries TRBV5-1 and TRBJ2-7; TRBD2 is a possible D gene (6 bases). The germline V gene has CDR1 SGHRS and CDR2 YFSETQ. V shed 2 bases and J shed 3 bases, with 15 bases lying between them. This CDR3 comprises 15 residues. The CDR3 here is CASSFPGPGDYEQYF. The CDR3 DNA is TGCGCCAGCAGCTTCCCCGGGCCGGGGGACTACGAGCAGTACTTC.

This clonotype was picked up a small number of times. V and J are TRBV27 and TRBJ2-1; D is unresolved. Trimming stripped 7 bases from V and 0 bases from J, with 7 bases between. Germline assignment: CDR1 MNHEY and CDR2 SMNVEV (reference sequence). The CDR3 runs to 13 residues. This CDR3 reads CASKVNSYNEQFF. CDR3 nucleotides: TGTGCCAGCAAGGTTAACTCCTACAATGAGCAGTTCTTC.

The rearrangement uses TRBV29-1 and TRBJ2-5; TRBD1 might be the D (6 bases). From germline, CDR1 is SQVTM and CDR2 ANQGSEA. V was trimmed by 7 bases and J by 1 base, leaving 10 bases between them. The CDR3 is 12 amino acids. CDR3 region: CSAGQIQETQYF. The DNA for the CDR3 is TGCAGCGCCGGACAGATCCAAGAGACCCAGTACTTC.

This chain connects TRBV20-1 to TRBJ1-2; D not certain. Between the trimmed V and J ends, which lost 7 bases and 0 bases, there was a span of 9 bases. The CDR3 contains 12 residues. From germline, CDR1 is DFQATT and CDR2 SNEGSKA (reference sequence). CDR3 in DNA: TGCAGTGTTGACCGCTCTAACTATGGCTACACCTTC. Protein product: CSVDRSNYGYTF.

This clonotype was recorded a few times. The genes are TRBV2 and TRBJ1-2; a weak D match, TRBD1 (5 bases). The V gene's germline CDR1 is SNHLY and CDR2 FYNNEI. The CDR3 runs to 16 residues. Trimming shortened V by 6 bases and J by 5 bases, and 22 bases separated the two germline ends. As DNA, the CDR3 is TGTGCCAGCAGACCCCGCTTATGGGGCGCTCGTTATGGCTACACCTTC. Protein product: CASRPRLWGARYGYTF.

The chain uses TRBV5-1 and TRBJ2-1, with 7 bases lining up with TRBD2. Trimming removed 0 bases from V and 8 bases from J; junction bases left unmatched: 11. CDR3 size: 16 residues. CDR1 SGHRS and CDR2 YFSETQ come from the germline V gene. DNA of the CDR3: TGCGCCAGCAGCTTGGCCGTGACTAGCTCCAGGGATGAGCAGTTCTTC. This encodes CASSLAVTSSRDEQFF.